These 21 T cell receptor beta chains came from one sample sequenced in a study of blood T cells in healthy people across ages (dated by TCRdb to the mid-2010s). The library came from 5' RACE. The sequencer was an Illumina HiSeq 2500. The second PCR ran for about 6 to 12 cycles and used a J-beta primer mix along with a sample-barcoded 5' primer. TCRdb ran its own pipeline on the public reads, namely fastp trimming at Q25 and MiXCR clone calling, and kept in-frame beta chains. When rows share a CDR3 protein, they turn into one entry using the most common DNA and genes. This sample gives about 750,000 distinct CDR3 sequences in total; about 53% of them show up just once. The ten largest clones add up to 41% of the sample. The specimen was blood. These receptors all come from a man at least 80 years old in good health.

The chain combines TRBV2 with TRBJ2-4; 10 bases are shared with TRBD2. The assigned J gene may be wrong: the sequence end matches TRBJ2-5 better. Per the germline V gene, CDR1 is SNHLY and CDR2 is FYNNEI. CDR3 length: 15 residues. CDR3 in DNA: TGTGCCAGCAGGCAGCGGGAGGGCCGGAAAGAGACCCAGTACTTC. Amino acid sequence: CASRQREGRKETQYF.

V usage is TRBV20-1 and J usage is TRBJ1-1; possible D gene TRBD1, 5 bases. Trimming shortened V by 6 bases and J by 7 bases, and 18 bases separated the two germline ends. The germline gives CDR1 DFQATT, CDR2 SNEGSKA (reference sequence). The CDR3 spans 13 residues. The CDR3 loop is CSALTQGTREAFF. In nucleotides, the CDR3 is TGCAGTGCCTTAACCCAAGGGACTCGTGAAGCTTTCTTT.

This clonotype appeared once. The CDR3 region is CASSPSQNEQFF. In DNA form, the CDR3 reads TGTGCCAGCTCACCCTCACAGAATGAGCAGTTCTTC. The gene calls are TRBV18 and TRBJ2-1; D ambiguous. The CDR3 is made up of 12 amino acids. In germline, CDR1 is KGHSH, CDR2 LQKENI. V lost 3 bases and J 7 bases, leaving 7 bases between the germline ends.

The CDR3 region is CSARDRGGATVNEQFF. The CDR3 DNA follows: TGCAGTGCTAGAGATCGTGGGGGAGCGACGGTCAATGAGCAGTTCTTC. The chain is built from TRBV20-1 and TRBJ2-1; possibly TRBD1 or TRBD2 for D (5 bases each). The CDR3 contains 16 residues. With 0 bases removed from V and 6 bases from J, the gap between germline ends came to 18 bases. Germline CDR1 DFQATT, CDR2 SNEGSKA (reference sequence).

In this sample, this clonotype turned up once. The chain is built from TRBV7-9 and TRBJ1-2; 9 nucleotides match TRBD1. Trimming cost V 5 bases and J 4 bases; bases outside gene matches: 2. Per the germline V gene, CDR1 is SEHNR and CDR2 is FQNEAQ (reference sequence). This CDR3 spans 13 amino acids. The CDR3 region is CASSTGGGYGYTF. Here the CDR3 DNA reads TGTGCCAGCAGCACAGGGGGCGGCTATGGCTACACCTTC.

This chain links TRBV13 with TRBJ1-2; D is ambiguous. CDR1 is PRHDT and CDR2 is FYEKMQ in the germline V gene (reference sequence). CDR3 size: 14 residues. Trimming left V 0 bases short and J 1 base short, with 6 bases between. The chain's CDR3 is CASSLGLLNYGYTF. CDR3 DNA: TGTGCCAGCAGCTTAGGATTGCTTAACTATGGCTACACCTTC. The entire variable domain, with the rest obtained from reference TRBV13 and TRBJ1-2, is as follows: AAGVIQSPRHLIKEKRETATLKCYPIPRHDTVYWYQQGPGQDPQFLISFYEKMQSDKGSIPDRFSAQQFSDYHSELNMSSLELGDSALYFCASSLGLLNYGYTFGSGTRLTVV.

This clonotype is a singleton in its sample. The genes are TRBV25-1 and TRBJ2-4; D tentatively fits TRBD1 or TRBD2 (5 bases each). The DNA end favors TRBJ2-5, so the J call may be wrong. Looked up from germline, CDR1 is MGHDK and CDR2 is SYGVNS. The CDR3 loop spans 15 amino acids. CDR3 sequence: CASSKGTPRVETQYF. The CDR3 DNA follows: TGTGCCAGCAGTAAAGGGACCCCACGGGTGGAGACCCAGTACTTC.

This clonotype has more than one count but fewer than ten. The gene calls are TRBV27 and TRBJ2-1; D unresolved. The germline V and J ends were trimmed by 6 bases and 0 bases, with 18 bases remaining between them. Germline CDR1 reads MNHEY; CDR2 reads SMNVEV (reference sequence). This CDR3 has 17 residues. CDR3 sequence (DNA): TGTGCCAGCAGCACCCTCATATTGCTACGCTCCTACAATGAGCAGTTCTTC. Amino acids: CASSTLILLRSYNEQFF.

V usage is TRBV24-1 and J usage is TRBJ2-7; D gene ambiguous. The V gene lost 4 bases and the J gene lost 5 bases, with 8 bases spanning the gap. Germline V gene lookup returns CDR1 KGHDR and CDR2 SFDVKD. The CDR3 runs to 12 residues. The DNA for the CDR3 is TGTGCCACCAGTGACCCCGGGCACGAGCAGTACTTC. This translates into CATSDPGHEQYF.

The sample holds a few counts of this clonotype. V and J are TRBV25-1 and TRBJ2-7, with D possibly TRBD1 on 6 matching bases. Trimming pared 5 bases from V and 7 bases from J, leaving 24 bases between. Per germline, CDR1 MGHDK and CDR2 SYGVNS. CDR3 length equals 16 residues. The CDR3 region has the DNA TGTGCCAGCAGTTCACAGACAGGCGTAGTCGGTCGGGAGCAGTACTTC. This encodes CASSSQTGVVGREQYF.

The V and J genes are TRBV15 and TRBJ1-2, with D possibly matching TRBD1 (5 bases). This CDR3 has 17 residues. V was pared by 1 base and J by 1 base, with 16 bases between. CDR1 is LNHNV, CDR2 YYDKDF, per germline (reference sequence). The CDR3 DNA is TGTGCCACCAGCAGAGTAGGGGCCGCCGGGGATAACTATGGCTACACCTTC. This codes for CATSRVGAAGDNYGYTF.

This clonotype occurred a few times. V is TRBV20-1 and J is TRBJ1-6; D remains ambiguous. Germline CDR1 reads DFQATT; CDR2 reads SNEGSKA (reference sequence). The length of the CDR3 is 15 residues. The V gene lost 6 bases and the J gene lost 4 bases, with 16 bases spanning the gap. The CDR3 sequence is CSAPNNGIYNSPLHF. CDR3 sequence (DNA): TGCAGTGCCCCAAACAACGGGATTTATAATTCACCCCTCCACTTT.

The CDR3 DNA sequence: TGCAGCGTTACGACAGGGAGTTTAAATTCACCCCTCCACTTT. It is translated as CSVTTGSLNSPLHF. This sequence joins TRBV29-1 and TRBJ1-6, with 7 bases matching TRBD1. V gave up 5 bases and J gave up 7 bases; unmatched junction bases: 8. CDR3 length equals 14 residues. Germline V lookup: CDR1 SQVTM, CDR2 ANQGSEA.

This clonotype has a handful of counts. The chain carries TRBV20-1 and TRBJ2-7; 11 nucleotides agree with TRBD2. Trimming removed 3 bases from V and 3 bases from J; junction bases left unmatched: 4. Germline lookup yields CDR1 DFQATT and CDR2 SNEGSKA (reference sequence). This CDR3 contains 14 residues. Here the CDR3 reads CSASIGLAGYEQYF. CDR3 nucleotide sequence: TGCAGTGCTAGTATTGGACTAGCGGGCTACGAGCAGTACTTC.

The V gene is TRBV6-5, the J gene TRBJ2-6, with D possibly TRBD1 on 6 matching bases. This CDR3 has 15 amino acids. V was pared by 6 bases and J by 4 bases, with 13 bases between. The germline gives CDR1 MNHEY, CDR2 SVGAGI. The CDR3 is CASREQGFGANVLTF. The DNA for the CDR3 is TGTGCCAGCAGAGAACAGGGATTCGGGGCCAACGTCCTGACTTTC.

This chain connects TRBV18 to TRBJ1-2; tentatively, D is TRBD1 (5 bases). Trimming pared 6 bases from V and 5 bases from J, leaving 19 bases between. The CDR3 is made up of 15 amino acids. Germline CDR1 and CDR2: KGHSH and LQKENI. The CDR3 loop is CASSPLGTDVYGYTF. The CDR3 nucleotides read TGTGCCAGCTCCCCGTTGGGGACGGATGTATATGGCTACACCTTC.

This clonotype has only a few counts. The chain employs TRBV20-1 and TRBJ2-1, with a possible D match to TRBD2 (5 bases). The length of the CDR3 is 13 residues. CDR1 and CDR2 (germline): DFQATT, SNEGSKA (reference sequence). CDR3 DNA: TGCAGCTCCTTCAGCGGCTCCTACAATGAGCAGTTCTTC. Amino acid sequence: CSSFSGSYNEQFF.

The chain combines TRBV20-1 with TRBJ2-3; the match to TRBD2 covers 8 bases. The CDR3 runs to 13 residues. Germline V gene sequence: CDR1 DFQATT, CDR2 SNEGSKA (reference sequence). The V and J ends lost 5 bases and 3 bases, in that order; junction bases with no gene match: 4. The CDR3 sequence: CSASLAGTDTQYF. The CDR3 DNA reads TGCAGTGCTTCTCTAGCGGGTACAGATACGCAGTATTTT.

This clonotype appeared a few times. The CDR3 here is CASSPDPGTSYEQYF. The DNA of the CDR3 is TGTGCCAGCAGTCCCGACCCAGGGACTAGCTACGAGCAGTACTTC. The chain employs TRBV28 and TRBJ2-5, with 8 bases that match TRBD2. The J call could be wrong; TRBJ2-7 is a better fit for the DNA end. CDR1 and CDR2 (germline): MDHEN, SYDVKM. This CDR3 contains 15 residues.

The sample holds a few counts of this clonotype. This chain links TRBV7-9 with TRBJ2-7; D not certain. This CDR3 region has 13 residues. Trimming took off 5 bases at V and 6 bases at J, with 14 bases between the two ends. Looked up from germline, CDR1 is SEHNR and CDR2 is FQNEAQ (reference sequence). In nucleotides, the CDR3 is TGTGCCAGCAGCGATAGTGGGCCTTCCGAGCAGTACTTC. Translated: CASSDSGPSEQYF.

In its sample, this clonotype was seen a few times. One end of the junction fails to match germline, which may point to a read error. The genes are TRBV28 and TRBJ2-7; TRBD1 matches at 10 bases. Germline V gene sequence: CDR1 MDHEN, CDR2 SYDVKM. This CDR3 has 16 residues. This CDR3 is CASSSRKGQGGYEQYF. In DNA form, the CDR3 reads TGTGCTAGCAGTTCAAGAAAAGGACAGGGGGGCTACGAGCAGTACTTC.